This T cell receptor beta chain comes out of a study of blood T cells in healthy people across ages (dated by TCRdb to the mid-2010s). Regarding the research as a whole: In model experiments, template switching captured roughly one uniquely barcoded TCR beta cDNA molecule for every two T cells. The study measured age-related changes in TCR beta repertoire diversity using deep sequencing normalized with unique cDNA molecular identifiers. To avoid experimental bias, donors of different ages were distributed randomly across sequencing lanes. The study analyzed two additional independent replicas of 1 million unique cDNA reads from the same blood draw for two donors, one aged 18 to 30 and one aged 80 or older. The donors were divided into four age groups: young (average about 15 years), middle-aged (almost 40), aged (62) and long-lived (around 87). Broader findings and caveats from the paper: Bulk unsorted PBMC profiling prevented conclusive comparison of naive and antigen-experienced compartments. Estimates of total diversity based on one million sequenced T cells were regarded as lower bounds and as underestimates. Observed TCR beta diversity per million T cells fell roughly linearly with age, and a significant reduction was already apparent by age around 40. There was a strong correlation between observed TCR beta diversity and the percentage of naive T cells measured by flow cytometry. Because the CMV infection status of the donors was unknown, age-related changes in expanded clonotypes may potentially have been confounded. Compared with the aged group, more naive CD4+ T cells, fewer expanded clones and increased TCR diversity were shown by the long-lived group, suggesting age selection.

Donors were 39 systemically healthy Caucasian individuals from Russia aged roughly 6 to 100 years. Approximately 10 milliliters of peripheral blood were collected from each donor into EDTA-treated Vacutainer tubes. Ficoll-Paque density-gradient centrifugation was used to isolate PBMCs, with at least 6 million obtained per sample. Total RNA was extracted from PBMCs with Trizol reagent, with at least 6 micrograms obtained per sample. Naive CD45RAhigh/CD27high T cell percentages were measured by flow cytometry on a PBMC aliquot from every donor. Remarks on this clonotype: Its antigen target is currently unknown. No base-level quality is on record; no much larger clone is a single base apart.

Including cysteine and phenylalanine, the CDR3 has 15 amino acids. The only DNA kept is the CDR3, 45 bases in frame from the first base. In the germline V gene (reference sequence), CDR1 corresponds to DFQATT and CDR2 to SNEGSKA. The V and J ends are trimmed by 0 bases and 4 bases, leaving 15 bases between them. The library came from 5' RACE. The data were produced on an Illumina HiSeq 2500. A second 7 to 11 cycle PCR used a sample-barcoded 5' primer and a J-beta primer mix. Each TCR beta cDNA molecule received a unique molecular identifier from a template-switch 5' adaptor carrying 12 random nucleotides. Each sample yielded at least 3 million CDR3-containing paired-end reads. First-strand cDNA synthesis was performed from all RNA using the Mint cDNA synthesis kit, with priming by a TRBC-specific oligonucleotide. All cDNA was treated with uracil-DNA glycosylase and then went through a first 18-cycle PCR with the universal primers M1SS and BC2_uni_R. On the authors' methods: For normalization, 1 million high-quality reads were randomly selected from each sample, with every read carrying a distinct molecular identifier. Reads with shared molecular identifiers were discarded instead of being binned into consensus sequences. MiTCR, run with a Q25 quality threshold and the strictest error-elimination algorithm, handled CDR3 identification, clonotype clustering and error correction. Lower-bound total TCR beta diversity was estimated with a nonparametric unseen species model using Euler transformation. TCRdb's own reprocessing of the public reads used fastp at Q25 and MiXCR and kept productive beta chains. Merged by CDR3 protein, the rows form single entries marked with the most common genes and DNA. TCRdb, rather than the study authors, made the V and J calls. The sample table lists about 1.5 million distinct CDR3 sequences, about 42% of them with a count of one. Clones ranked in the top ten supply under 5% of the sample.

Input material: blood. This receptor chain uses TRBV20-1 and TRBJ1-1, with the D gene not confidently named. This TCR came from a woman aged 18 to 35 in good health. The base sequence is TGCAGTGCTAGAGATAGGGCAGGTCCGGGCACTGAAGCTTTCTTT. The encoded protein is CSARDRAGPGTEAFF.